This entry lists 12 T cell receptor beta chains sequenced from one sample in a study of T cell responses to AZD1222 COVID-19 vaccine. Sequencing used immunoSEQ multiplex PCR; TCRdb keeps in-frame clones, though not all of them. The table includes roughly 120,000 clones, less than 90% detected once. The sequences come from peripheral blood, collected on day 0 of AZD1222 vaccination. The receptors derive from an adult in good health.

The V and J genes are TRBV19 and TRBJ1-5; 8 nucleotides match TRBD1. The CDR3 is 16 amino acids. Per germline, CDR1 LNHDA and CDR2 SQIVND (reference sequence). J gave up 0 bases and V 5 bases, and 6 bases lay outside the gene matches. The CDR3 sequence is CASSAGQGVSNQPQHF. The CDR3, as DNA: TGTGCCAGTAGTGCCGGACAGGGAGTTAGCAATCAGCCCCAGCATTTT.

V gene TRBV21-1 combines with J gene TRBJ1-5. TRBV21-1 is a pseudogene locus. The CDR3 totals 16 residues. The CDR3 is CASSPSLVRGGQPQHF. As DNA, the CDR3 is TGTGCCAGCAGCCCAAGCCTAGTCAGGGGAGGTCAGCCCCAGCATTTT.

This clone showed up just once. The sample carries other DNA sequences with the same CDR3. This sequence joins TRBV15 and TRBJ1-1, with D hard to call. Between the trimmed V and J ends, which lost 5 bases and 1 base, there was a span of 5 bases. The CDR3 loop spans 12 amino acids. The germline gives CDR1 LNHNV, CDR2 YYDKDF (reference sequence). CDR3 protein: CATSEANTEAFF. The CDR3 DNA reads as TGTGCCACCAGCGAGGCGAACACTGAAGCTTTCTTT.

V and J are TRBV6-5 and TRBJ1-5; D perhaps matches TRBD1 (5 bases). This CDR3 contains 14 residues. Germline values: CDR1 MNHEY, CDR2 SVGAGI. V dropped 6 bases and J dropped 0 bases, with 9 bases sitting between them. CDR3 in amino acids: CASSGTGSNQPQHF. DNA for the CDR3: TGTGCCAGCAGCGGGACGGGTAGCAATCAGCCCCAGCATTTT.

This rearrangement joins TRBV21-1 to TRBJ2-6. TRBV21-1 represents a pseudogene. The CDR3 loop spans 20 amino acids. CDR3 in DNA: TGTGCCAGCAGCAAGAGGTGTTTGAGGGGCGGTAGCTCTGGGGCCAACGTCCTGACTTTC. As protein: CASSKRCLRGGSSGANVLTF.

This rearrangement joins TRBV27 to TRBJ2-4; 7 positions agree with TRBD1. Per germline, CDR1 MNHEY and CDR2 SMNVEV (reference sequence). This CDR3 has 13 amino acids. V lost 5 bases to trimming and J lost 8 bases; unmatched junction nucleotides: 6. The CDR3 protein is CASSIYRGDIQYF. The CDR3 DNA is TGTGCCAGCAGTATATACAGGGGAGACATTCAGTACTTC.

This sequence joins TRBV12-3 or TRBV12-4 and TRBJ1-3; no clear D gene. The CDR3 loop spans 13 amino acids. V gave up 2 bases and J gave up 6 bases, with 8 bases separating them. CDR3 nucleotides: TGTGCCAGCAGTTTAATCCACATAAACACCATATATTTT. Its protein product is CASSLIHINTIYF.

The chain joins TRBV7-6 to TRBJ2-1; a weak D match, TRBD1 (5 bases). Deletions cut 0 bases from V and 5 bases from J, with 14 bases between. The CDR3 is 16 amino acids. Germline assignment: CDR1 SGHVS and CDR2 FNYEAQ. CDR3 loop: CASSLAAGMGHNEQFF. DNA for the CDR3: TGTGCCAGCAGCTTAGCGGCAGGGATGGGGCACAATGAGCAGTTCTTC.

V and J are TRBV28 and TRBJ1-5; the match to TRBD1 covers 7 bases. The CDR3 contains 18 residues. Germline assignment: CDR1 MDHEN and CDR2 SYDVKM. V trimming: 3 bases; J trimming: 2 bases; junction bases outside the gene matches: 13. The chain's CDR3 is CASSLRGQGIGRNQPQHF. CDR3 nucleotide sequence: TGTGCCAGCAGTTTGAGGGGGCAGGGTATAGGGCGCAATCAGCCCCAGCATTTT.

The CDR3 DNA reads as TGTGCCAGCTCACCACTACAGGGACATAATTCACCCCTCCACTTT. It translates to CASSPLQGHNSPLHF. The chain carries TRBV18 and TRBJ1-6, with a tentative D call TRBD1 (6 bases). V dropped 1 base and J dropped 5 bases, with 9 bases sitting between them. This CDR3 is 15 amino acids long. Germline V lookup: CDR1 KGHSH, CDR2 LQKENI. The full variable domain, in which reference TRBV18 and TRBJ1-6 provide the parts outside the CDR3, is NAGVMQNPRHLVRRRGQEARLRCSPMKGHSHVYWYRQLPEEGLKFMVYLQKENIIDESGMPKERFSAEFPKEGPSILRIQQVVRGDSAAYFCASSPLQGHNSPLHFGNGTRLTVT.

The rearrangement joins TRBV11-2 to TRBJ2-3; no firm D call. V shed 0 bases and J shed 4 bases, with 11 bases lying between them. The germline CDR1 and CDR2 sequences are SGHAT and FQNNGV. The CDR3 loop spans 15 amino acids. CDR3 DNA sequence: TGTGCCAGCAGCTTAGAGGCAGGATGGGCAGATACGCAGTATTTT. Translation gives CASSLEAGWADTQYF.

The chain links TRBV5-1 to TRBJ2-1; D is unresolved. V was cut by 7 bases and J by 5 bases, with 13 bases left in between. Germline V gene sequence: CDR1 SGHRS, CDR2 YFSETQ. This CDR3 is built from 13 residues. The CDR3 reads CASSGWQNNEQFF. The DNA of the CDR3 is TGCGCCAGCTCCGGCTGGCAGAACAATGAGCAGTTCTTC.